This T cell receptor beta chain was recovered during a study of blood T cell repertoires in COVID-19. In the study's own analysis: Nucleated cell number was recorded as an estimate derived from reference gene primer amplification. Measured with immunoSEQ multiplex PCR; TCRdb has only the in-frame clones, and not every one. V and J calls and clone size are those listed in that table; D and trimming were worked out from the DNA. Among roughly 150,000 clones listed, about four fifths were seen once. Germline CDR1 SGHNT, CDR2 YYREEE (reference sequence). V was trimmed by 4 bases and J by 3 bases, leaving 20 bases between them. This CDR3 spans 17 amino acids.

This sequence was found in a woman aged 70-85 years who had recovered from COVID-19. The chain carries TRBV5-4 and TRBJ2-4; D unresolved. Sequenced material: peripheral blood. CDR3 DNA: TGTGCCAGCAGCCCCACCGGCCCCACCTCGGGCAAAAACATTCAGTACTTC. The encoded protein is CASSPTGPTSGKNIQYF.